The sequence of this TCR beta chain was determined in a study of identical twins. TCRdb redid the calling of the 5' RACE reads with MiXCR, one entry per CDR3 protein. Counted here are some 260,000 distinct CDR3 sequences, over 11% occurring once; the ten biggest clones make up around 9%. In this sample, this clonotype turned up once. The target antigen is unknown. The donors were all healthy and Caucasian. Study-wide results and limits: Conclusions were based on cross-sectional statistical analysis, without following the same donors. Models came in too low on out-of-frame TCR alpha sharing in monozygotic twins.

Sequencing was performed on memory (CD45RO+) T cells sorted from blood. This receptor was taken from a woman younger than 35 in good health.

The CDR3: CASRNEAGAQETQYF. DNA for the CDR3: TGTGCCAGCAGAAACGAAGCGGGGGCCCAAGAGACCCAGTACTTC. The chain has TRBV6-1 and TRBJ2-5; 8 bases agree with TRBD2. The CDR3 contains 15 residues. From germline, CDR1 is MNHNS and CDR2 SASEGT. V dropped 6 bases and J dropped 1; count of bases not matched to a gene: 7.